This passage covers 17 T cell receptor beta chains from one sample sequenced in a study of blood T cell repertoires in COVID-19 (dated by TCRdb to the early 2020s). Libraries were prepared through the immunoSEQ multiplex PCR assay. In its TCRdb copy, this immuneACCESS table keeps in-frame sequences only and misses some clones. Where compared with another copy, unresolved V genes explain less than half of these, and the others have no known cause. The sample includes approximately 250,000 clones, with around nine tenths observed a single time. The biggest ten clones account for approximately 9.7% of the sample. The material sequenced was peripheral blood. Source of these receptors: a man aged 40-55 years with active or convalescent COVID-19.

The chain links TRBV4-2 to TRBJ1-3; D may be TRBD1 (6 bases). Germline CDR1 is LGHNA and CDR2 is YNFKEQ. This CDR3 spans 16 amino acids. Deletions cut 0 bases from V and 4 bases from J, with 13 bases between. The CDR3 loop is CASSQDPRGDGNTIYF. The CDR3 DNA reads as TGTGCCAGCAGCCAAGACCCCAGGGGTGACGGAAACACCATATATTTT.

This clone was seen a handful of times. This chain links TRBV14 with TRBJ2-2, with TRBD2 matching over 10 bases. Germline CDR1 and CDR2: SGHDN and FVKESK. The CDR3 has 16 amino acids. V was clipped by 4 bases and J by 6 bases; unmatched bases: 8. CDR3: CASSPVEREGPGELFF. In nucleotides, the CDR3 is TGTGCCAGCAGCCCCGTGGAGCGGGAGGGACCCGGGGAGCTGTTTTTT.

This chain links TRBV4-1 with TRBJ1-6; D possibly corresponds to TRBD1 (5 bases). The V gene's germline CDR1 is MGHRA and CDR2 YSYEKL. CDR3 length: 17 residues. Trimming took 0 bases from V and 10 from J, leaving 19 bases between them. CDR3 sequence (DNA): TGCGCCAGCAGCCAAGAATCCGCTGGGGGAGGCAGATCACCCCTCCACTTT. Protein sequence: CASSQESAGGGRSPLHF.

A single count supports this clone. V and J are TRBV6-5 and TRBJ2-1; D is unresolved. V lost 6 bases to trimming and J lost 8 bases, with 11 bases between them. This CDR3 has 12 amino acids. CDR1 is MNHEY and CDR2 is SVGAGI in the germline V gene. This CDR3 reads CASSQRGDEQFF. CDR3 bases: TGTGCCAGCAGCCAAAGAGGCGATGAGCAGTTCTTC.

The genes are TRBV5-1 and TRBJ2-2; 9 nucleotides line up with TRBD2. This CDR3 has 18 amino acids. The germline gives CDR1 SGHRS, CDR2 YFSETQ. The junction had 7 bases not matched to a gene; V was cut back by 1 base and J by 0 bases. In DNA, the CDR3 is TGCGCCAGCAGCTTGCTTTCAGCGGGAGGATCGAACACCGGGGAGCTGTTTTTT. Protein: CASSLLSAGGSNTGELFF.

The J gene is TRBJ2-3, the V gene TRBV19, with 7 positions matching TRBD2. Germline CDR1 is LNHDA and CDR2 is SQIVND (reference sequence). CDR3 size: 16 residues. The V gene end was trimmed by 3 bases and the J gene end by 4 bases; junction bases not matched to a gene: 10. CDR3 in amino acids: CASSIGRERSADTQYF. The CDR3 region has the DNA TGTGCCAGTAGTATCGGGCGGGAGAGGAGCGCAGATACGCAGTATTTT.

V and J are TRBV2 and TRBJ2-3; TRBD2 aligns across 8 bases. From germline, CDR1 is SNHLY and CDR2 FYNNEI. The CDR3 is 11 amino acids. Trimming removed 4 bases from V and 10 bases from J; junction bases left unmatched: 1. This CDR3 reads CASSGGGSQYF. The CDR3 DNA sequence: TGTGCCAGCAGTGGCGGGGGGTCGCAGTATTTT.

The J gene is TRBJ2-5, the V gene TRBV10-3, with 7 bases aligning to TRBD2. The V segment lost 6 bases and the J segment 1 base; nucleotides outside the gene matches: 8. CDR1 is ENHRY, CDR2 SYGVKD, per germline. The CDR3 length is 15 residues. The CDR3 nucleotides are TGTGCCATCAGAAGCGGGACTACGCCCCAAGAGACCCAGTACTTC. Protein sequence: CAIRSGTTPQETQYF.

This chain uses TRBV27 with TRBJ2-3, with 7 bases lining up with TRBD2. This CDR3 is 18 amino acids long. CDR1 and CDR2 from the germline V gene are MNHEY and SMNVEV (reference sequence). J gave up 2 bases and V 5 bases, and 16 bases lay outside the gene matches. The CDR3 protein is CASSKTLIAGSLTDTQYF. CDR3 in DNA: TGTGCCAGCAGTAAAACCCTGATAGCGGGTTCCCTCACAGATACGCAGTATTTT.

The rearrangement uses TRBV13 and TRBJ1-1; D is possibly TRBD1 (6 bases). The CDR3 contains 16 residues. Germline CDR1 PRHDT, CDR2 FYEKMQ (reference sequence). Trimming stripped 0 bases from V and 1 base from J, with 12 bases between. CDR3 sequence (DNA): TGTGCCAGCAGCTTAGGCCCAGGGGAAGAGAACACTGAAGCTTTCTTT. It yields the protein CASSLGPGEENTEAFF.

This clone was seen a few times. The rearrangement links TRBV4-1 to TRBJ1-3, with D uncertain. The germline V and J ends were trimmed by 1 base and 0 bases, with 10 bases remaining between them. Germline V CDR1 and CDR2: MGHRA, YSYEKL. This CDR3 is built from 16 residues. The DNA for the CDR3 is TGCGCCAGCAGCCAAGTGCGGGCAGTCTCTGGAAACACCATATATTTT. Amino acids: CASSQVRAVSGNTIYF.

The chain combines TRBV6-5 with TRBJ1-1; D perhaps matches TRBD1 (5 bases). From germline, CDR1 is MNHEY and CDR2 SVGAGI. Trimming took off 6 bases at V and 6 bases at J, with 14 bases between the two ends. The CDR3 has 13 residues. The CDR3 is CASSRSGGAEAFF. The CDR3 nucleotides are TGTGCCAGCAGCCGAAGCGGGGGAGCTGAAGCTTTCTTT.

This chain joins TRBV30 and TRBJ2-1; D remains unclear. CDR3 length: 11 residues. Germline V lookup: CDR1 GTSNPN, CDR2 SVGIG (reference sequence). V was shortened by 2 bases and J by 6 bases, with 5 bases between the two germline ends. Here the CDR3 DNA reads TGTGCCTGGAGTATTCTCAATGAGCAGTTCTTC. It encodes CAWSILNEQFF. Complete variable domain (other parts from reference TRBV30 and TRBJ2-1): SQTIHQWPATLVQPVGSPLSLECTVEGTSNPNLYWYRQAAGRGLQLLFYSVGIGQISSEVPQNLSASRPQDRQFILSSKKLLLSDSGFYLCAWSILNEQFFGPGTRLTVL.

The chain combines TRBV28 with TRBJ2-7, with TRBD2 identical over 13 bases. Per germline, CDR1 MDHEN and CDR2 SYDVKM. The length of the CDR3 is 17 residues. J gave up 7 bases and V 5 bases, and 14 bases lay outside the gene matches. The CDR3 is CASSTPLAGGLAEEQYF. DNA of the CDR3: TGTGCCAGCAGTACCCCACTAGCGGGGGGGCTAGCGGAAGAGCAGTACTTC.

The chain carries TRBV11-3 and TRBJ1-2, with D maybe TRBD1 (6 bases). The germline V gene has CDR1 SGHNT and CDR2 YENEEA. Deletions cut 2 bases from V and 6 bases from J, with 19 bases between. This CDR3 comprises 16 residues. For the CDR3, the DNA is TGTGCCAGCAGCTTAACCTACGCAGGGGAAAAAAATGGCTACACCTTC. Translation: CASSLTYAGEKNGYTF.

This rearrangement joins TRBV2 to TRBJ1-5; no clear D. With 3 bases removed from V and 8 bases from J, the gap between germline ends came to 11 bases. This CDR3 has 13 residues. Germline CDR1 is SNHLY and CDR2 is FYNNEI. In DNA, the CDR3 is TGTGCCAGCAGTGATCGCTTTAGAAAGCCCCAGCATTTT. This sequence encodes CASSDRFRKPQHF.

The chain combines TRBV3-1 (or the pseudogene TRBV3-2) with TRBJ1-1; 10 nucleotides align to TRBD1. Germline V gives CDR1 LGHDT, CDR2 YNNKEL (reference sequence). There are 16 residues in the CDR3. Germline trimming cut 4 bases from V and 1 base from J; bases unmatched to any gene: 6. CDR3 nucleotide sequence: TGTGCCAGCAGCCTGGGACAGGGGTTCGGGAACACTGAAGCTTTCTTT. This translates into CASSLGQGFGNTEAFF.